The present entry profiles one TCR beta chain with its context. Its antigen is still unknown. Germline CDR1 is SGHRS and CDR2 is YFSETQ. V was clipped by 4 bases and J by 3 bases; unmatched bases: 9. This CDR3 comprises 15 residues. The sample belongs to a study of tumor-infiltrating lymphocytes in primary liver carcinoma. Study at large: Patients comprised men and women whose ages fell between 30 and 69 years.

Total RNA (approximately 500 ng) served as template for TCR beta cDNA synthesis primed by a constant-region primer. Nested multiplex PCR, run for three rounds with slightly modified ARM-PCR, yielded TCR beta libraries. Researchers ran the first two PCR rounds for roughly 10 cycles each with TRBV1-TRBV30 forward primers and a C-beta reverse primer. One entry per CDR3 protein, called by TCRdb with MiXCR from the multiplex PCR reads. Of about 200,000 distinct CDR3 sequences in the sample, about two thirds were seen once. Findings and caveats of the study: Pairs comparing tumor with adjacent tissue or blood overlapped less than pairs drawn from tumor regions.

The source of the blood RNA was unsorted whole blood, and germline DNA was extracted as well. Patients in the cohort were treatment-naive and living with chronic HBV infection. The rearrangement joins TRBV5-1 to TRBJ2-5; 7 nucleotides agree with TRBD1. Sequencing was carried out using peripheral blood. The sequence was collected from a woman aged 55 to 70 with primary liver carcinoma and hepatitis B virus infection. Here the CDR3 reads CASSISGTAKETQYF. CDR3 in DNA: TGCGCCAGCAGCATATCCGGGACAGCCAAAGAGACCCAGTACTTC.